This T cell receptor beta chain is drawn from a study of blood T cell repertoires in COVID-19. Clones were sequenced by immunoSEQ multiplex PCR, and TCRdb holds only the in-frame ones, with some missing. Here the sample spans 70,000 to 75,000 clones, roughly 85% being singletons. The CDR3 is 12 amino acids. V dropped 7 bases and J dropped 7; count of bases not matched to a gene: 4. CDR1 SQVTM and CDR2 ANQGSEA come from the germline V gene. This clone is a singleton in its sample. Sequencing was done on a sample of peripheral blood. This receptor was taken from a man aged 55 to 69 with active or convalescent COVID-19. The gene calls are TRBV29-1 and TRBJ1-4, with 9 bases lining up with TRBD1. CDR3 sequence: CSGTGVSEKLFF. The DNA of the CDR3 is TGCAGCGGGACAGGGGTTAGTGAAAAACTGTTTTTT. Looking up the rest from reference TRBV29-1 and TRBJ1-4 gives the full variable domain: SAVISQKPSRDICQRGTSLTIQCQVDSQVTMMFWYRQQPGQSLTLIATANQGSEATYESGFVIDKFPISRPNLTFSTLTVSNMSPEDSSIYLCSGTGVSEKLFFGSGTQLSVL.